These T cell receptor beta chains were read from a single sample in a study of T cell changes during pregnancy in multiple sclerosis. Clones were read by immunoSEQ multiplex PCR, and TCRdb kept only the in-frame ones, dropping some. The data show approximately 40,000 clones, 92% seen once. The specimen was CD8+ T cells from peripheral blood mononuclear cells, collected in the third trimester of pregnancy. Source of these receptors: a female donor with multiple sclerosis, enrolled in a pregnancy study. Each CDR3 is given with its conserved first and last residue. The D gene is left open where the match is weak. Size tells how often a clone was seen (once, few, many) or the class of an expanded clone, and some rows leave it out.

. | TRBJ2-7 | . | TRBV5-1 | CASSLGAELSYEQYF | TGCGCCAGCAGCTTGGGCGCCGAGCTATCCTACGAGCAGTACTTC
. | TRBJ2-1 | . | TRBV6-6 | CASRYRSGAYNEQFF | TGTGCCAGCCGTTACCGGTCGGGTGCCTACAATGAGCAGTTCTTC
. | TRBJ2-7 | . | TRBV4-2 | CASSQETTGIPYEQYF | TGTGCCAGCAGCCAAGAAACTACAGGGATACCCTACGAGCAGTACTTC
. | TRBJ1-2 | . | TRBV19 | CASTDSAGRNYGYTF | TGTGCCAGTACGGATAGCGCGGGGAGGAACTATGGCTACACCTTC
. | TRBJ2-1 | . | TRBV18 | CASSSDQNEQFF | TGTGCCAGCTCAAGCGACCAGAATGAGCAGTTCTTC
once | TRBJ2-7 | TRBD2 | TRBV28 | CASSLAASGSLTYEQYF | TGTGCCAGCAGTCTCGCTGCTAGCGGGAGTTTAACCTACGAGCAGTACTTC
once | TRBJ2-3 | TRBD2 | TRBV2 | CASFPSGRASTDTQYF | TGTGCCAGTTTTCCTAGCGGGAGGGCGAGCACAGATACGCAGTATTTT
once | TRBJ1-4 | TRBD1 | TRBV28 | CASSTGTGLEKLFF | TGTGCCAGCAGTACGGGGACAGGGCTCGAAAAACTGTTTTTT
. | TRBJ2-7 | TRBD1 | TRBV7-2 | CASSPGQGAYEQYF | TGTGCCAGCAGCCCGGGACAGGGCGCCTACGAGCAGTACTTC
. | TRBJ2-1 | TRBD2 | TRBV6-4 | CASSDSGSFDEQFF | TGTGCCAGCAGTGACAGCGGGAGTTTCGATGAGCAGTTCTTC
. | TRBJ1-4 | . | TRBV4-2 | CASSQGRSGGSEKLFF | TGTGCCAGCAGCCAAGGCAGGAGCGGGGGAAGTGAAAAACTGTTTTTT
. | TRBJ2-1 | TRBD2 | TRBV7-7 | CASSLFAGADYNEQFF | TGTGCTAGCAGCTTATTTGCGGGAGCGGACTACAATGAGCAGTTCTTC
. | TRBJ2-5 | TRBD1 | TRBV15 | CATSRYKGAEETQYF | TGTGCCACCAGCAGATATAAGGGGGCGGAGGAGACCCAGTACTTC
. | TRBJ1-6 | TRBD1 | TRBV9 | CASSPRDSGNSPLHF | TGTGCCAGCAGCCCACGGGACAGCGGAAATTCACCCCTCCACTTT
. | TRBJ2-5 | TRBD2 | TRBV7-9 | CASSPGLQETQYF | TGTGCCAGCAGCCCGGGACTACAAGAGACCCAGTACTTC
. | TRBJ2-3 | TRBD2 | TRBV6-4 | CASSESSGSTDTQYF | TGTGCCAGCAGTGAGTCTAGCGGTAGCACAGATACGCAGTATTTT
. | TRBJ2-1 | . | TRBV7-3 | CASSGEGNEQFF | TGTGCCAGCAGCGGTGAGGGCAATGAGCAGTTCTTC
. | TRBJ1-5 | . | TRBV30 | CAWTIRDTNQPQHF | TGTGCCTGGACCATCCGGGACACGAATCAGCCCCAGCATTTT
once | TRBJ2-7 | TRBD2 | TRBV7-6 | CASSILAGGTYEQYF | TGTGCCAGCAGCATTTTAGCGGGAGGAACCTACGAGCAGTACTTC
once | TRBJ1-1 | TRBD1 | TRBV2 | CASSGATGYNTEAFF | TGTGCCAGCAGTGGAGCGACAGGGTACAACACTGAAGCTTTCTTT